This T cell receptor beta chain was sequenced for a study of blood T cell repertoires in COVID-19. About the study: The origin of the acute and convalescent COVID-19 samples was the United States, Italy and Spain. PBMCs, B-cell-depleted T cells, or T cells were the source of the cDNA or gDNA that made up the material.

The germline CDR1 and CDR2 sequences are KGHSH and LQKENI. Unmatched junction bases numbered 11, after V lost 2 bases and J lost 4 bases. The CDR3 extends over 17 amino acids. Original handling: Amplified reference gene primers provided the basis for estimating nucleated cell counts. Libraries were prepared by immunoSEQ multiplex PCR; TCRdb keeps only in-frame clonotypes and omits some of them. V and J calls and clone size come straight from that table; D and trimming were deduced from the DNA. Of tens of thousands of clones listed, just over 85% are singletons. Only a few counts were recorded for this clone.

The sequencing input was peripheral blood. The rearrangement joins TRBV18 to TRBJ1-2; 9 bases map to TRBD1. This receptor was taken from an elderly woman with active or convalescent COVID-19. The CDR3 DNA follows: TGTGCCAGCTCACCAACGCCGGGACAGGGTTCCCTCTATGGCTACACCTTC. Translated: CASSPTPGQGSLYGYTF.